The source of this TCR beta chain is a study of T cells after yellow fever vaccination. Across the whole study: The fractions with low cell numbers were processed using SMART-Seq v4 Ultra Low Input.

The CDR3 loop spans 15 amino acids. Between the trimmed V and J ends, which lost 7 bases and 5 bases, there was a span of 18 bases. Germline V gives CDR1 MNHEY, CDR2 SVGEGT. General study findings and limits: Clones that expanded after primary vaccination mostly reappeared after the booster (roughly 95% CD4, 70% to 90% CD8). Overlap between CD4 and CD8 compartments was detected for a small share of clonotypes.

This clonotype was seen ten or more times. Its specificity is not known. The 5'RACE template-switching step produced TCR cDNA and added a universal primer site and UMIs. TCRdb re-called the 5' RACE reads with MiXCR, one entry per CDR3 protein. The sample carries fewer than 450,000 distinct CDR3 sequences, 3% to 4.5% recorded once. The chain recombines TRBV6-2 or TRBV6-3 with TRBJ1-5; no firm D call. The sequence came from a man aged 18 to 30 who received the YFV17D yellow fever vaccine. Specimen: PBMCs, collected 5 days after the yellow fever booster vaccination. DNA of the CDR3: TGTGCCAGCAACACGGCAAACCGGGGATATCAGCCCCAGCATTTT. Its translation: CASNTANRGYQPQHF.